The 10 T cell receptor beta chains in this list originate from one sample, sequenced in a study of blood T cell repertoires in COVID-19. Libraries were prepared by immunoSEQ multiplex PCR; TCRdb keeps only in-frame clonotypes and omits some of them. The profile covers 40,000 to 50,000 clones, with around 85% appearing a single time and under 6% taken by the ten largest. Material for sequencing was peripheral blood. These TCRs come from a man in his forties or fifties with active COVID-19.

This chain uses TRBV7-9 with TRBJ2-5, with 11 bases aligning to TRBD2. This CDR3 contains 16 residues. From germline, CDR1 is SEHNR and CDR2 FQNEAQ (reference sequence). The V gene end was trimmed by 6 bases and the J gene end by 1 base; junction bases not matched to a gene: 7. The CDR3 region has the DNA TGTGCCAGCAGAATGGGACTAGCGGAAACCCAAGAGACCCAGTACTTC. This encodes CASRMGLAETQETQYF.

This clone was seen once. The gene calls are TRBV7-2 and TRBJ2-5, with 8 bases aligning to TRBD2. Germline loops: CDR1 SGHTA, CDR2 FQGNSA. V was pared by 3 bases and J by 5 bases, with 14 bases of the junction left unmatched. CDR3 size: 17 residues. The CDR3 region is CASSLSGEGLGSETQYF. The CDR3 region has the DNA TGTGCCAGCAGCTTGTCCGGGGAGGGACTAGGGTCCGAGACCCAGTACTTC. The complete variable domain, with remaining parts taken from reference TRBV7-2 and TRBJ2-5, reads GAGVSQSPSNKVTEKGKDVELRCDPISGHTALYWYRQSLGQGLEFLIYFQGNSAPDKSGLPSDRFSAERTGGSVSTLTIQRTQQEDSAVYLCASSLSGEGLGSETQYFGPGTRLLVL.

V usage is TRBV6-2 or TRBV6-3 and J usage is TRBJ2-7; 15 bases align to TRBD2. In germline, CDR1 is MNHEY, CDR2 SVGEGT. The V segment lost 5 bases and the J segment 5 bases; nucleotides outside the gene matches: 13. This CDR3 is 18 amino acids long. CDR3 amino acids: CASSTRTSGRASLDEQYF. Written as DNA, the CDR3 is TGTGCCAGCAGTACCCGGACTAGCGGGAGGGCCTCACTCGACGAGCAGTACTTC.

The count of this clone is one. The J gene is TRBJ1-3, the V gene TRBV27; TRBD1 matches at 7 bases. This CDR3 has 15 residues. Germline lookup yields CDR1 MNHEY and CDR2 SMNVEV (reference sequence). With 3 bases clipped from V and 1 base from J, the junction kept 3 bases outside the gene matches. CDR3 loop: CASSLAGGSGNTIYF. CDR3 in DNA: TGTGCCAGCAGTTTGGCAGGGGGGTCTGGAAACACCATATATTTT.

CDR3 in DNA: TGTGCCAGCTCACCAGACAGGGTCCAGGGTGGCTACACCTTC. Its translation: CASSPDRVQGGYTF. V usage is TRBV18 and J usage is TRBJ1-2; TRBD1 matches at 7 bases. V was pared by 2 bases and J by 7 bases, with 7 bases of the junction left unmatched. Germline assignment: CDR1 KGHSH and CDR2 LQKENI. The CDR3 is 14 residues long.

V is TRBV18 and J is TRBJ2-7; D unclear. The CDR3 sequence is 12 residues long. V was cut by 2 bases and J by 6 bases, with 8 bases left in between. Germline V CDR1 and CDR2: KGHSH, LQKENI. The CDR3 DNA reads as TGTGCCAGCTCACCATTTACCGGCGAGCAGTACTTC. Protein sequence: CASSPFTGEQYF.

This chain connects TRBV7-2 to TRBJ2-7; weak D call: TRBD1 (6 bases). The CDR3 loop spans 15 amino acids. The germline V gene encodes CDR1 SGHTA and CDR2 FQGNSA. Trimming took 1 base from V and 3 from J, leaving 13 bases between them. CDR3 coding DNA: TGTGCCAGCAGCTTAGGCCCAGGGGAGTACTACGAGCAGTACTTC. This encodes CASSLGPGEYYEQYF. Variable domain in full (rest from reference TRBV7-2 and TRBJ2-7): GAGVSQSPSNKVTEKGKDVELRCDPISGHTALYWYRQSLGQGLEFLIYFQGNSAPDKSGLPSDRFSAERTGGSVSTLTIQRTQQEDSAVYLCASSLGPGEYYEQYFGPGTRLTVT.

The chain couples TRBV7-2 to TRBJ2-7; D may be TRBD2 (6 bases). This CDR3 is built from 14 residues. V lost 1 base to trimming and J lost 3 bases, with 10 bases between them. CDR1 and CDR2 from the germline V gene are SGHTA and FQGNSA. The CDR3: CASSLDGGYYEQYF. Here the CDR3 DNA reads TGTGCCAGCAGCTTAGACGGGGGTTACTACGAGCAGTACTTC.

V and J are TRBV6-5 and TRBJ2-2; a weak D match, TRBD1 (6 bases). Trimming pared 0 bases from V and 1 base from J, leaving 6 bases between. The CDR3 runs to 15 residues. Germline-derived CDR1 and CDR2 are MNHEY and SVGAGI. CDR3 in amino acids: CASSYSGQNTGELFF. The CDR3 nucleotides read TGTGCCAGCAGTTACTCGGGACAGAACACCGGGGAGCTGTTTTTT.

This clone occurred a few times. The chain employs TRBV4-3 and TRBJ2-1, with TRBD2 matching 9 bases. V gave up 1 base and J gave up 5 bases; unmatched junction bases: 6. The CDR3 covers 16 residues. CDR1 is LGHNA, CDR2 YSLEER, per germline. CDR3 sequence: CASSQVRTSVNNEQFF. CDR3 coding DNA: TGCGCCAGCAGCCAAGTAAGGACTAGCGTTAACAATGAGCAGTTCTTC.